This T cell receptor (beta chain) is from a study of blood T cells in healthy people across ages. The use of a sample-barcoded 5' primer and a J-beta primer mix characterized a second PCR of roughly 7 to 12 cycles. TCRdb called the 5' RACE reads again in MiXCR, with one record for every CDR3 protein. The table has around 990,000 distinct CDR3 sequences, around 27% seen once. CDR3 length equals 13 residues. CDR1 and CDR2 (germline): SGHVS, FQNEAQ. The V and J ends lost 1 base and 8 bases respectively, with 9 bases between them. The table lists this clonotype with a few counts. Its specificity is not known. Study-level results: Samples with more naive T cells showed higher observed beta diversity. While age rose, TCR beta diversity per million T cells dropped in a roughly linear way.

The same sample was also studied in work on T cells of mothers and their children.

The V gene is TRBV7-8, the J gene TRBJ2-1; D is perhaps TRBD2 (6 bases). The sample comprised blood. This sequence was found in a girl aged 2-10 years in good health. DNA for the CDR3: TGTGCCAGCAGCTTAGATTGGGAGGATGAGCAGTTCTTC. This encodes CASSLDWEDEQFF.